These 4 T cell receptor beta chains were all obtained from the same sample, sequenced in a study of T-cell memory formation after mild COVID-19. TCRdb independently ran MiXCR on the 5' RACE reads; one entry per CDR3 protein. Of 250,000 to 350,000 distinct CDR3 sequences in the sample, about 13% are singletons; the top ten hold roughly 23%. The specimen was PBMCs or a T cell subset sorted from them (not recorded which). The receptors were gathered from a young man who had mild COVID-19 (a few samples of this study predate the infection). Cell type and time point are not known.

This chain connects TRBV6-2 or TRBV6-3 to TRBJ1-6; D is ambiguous. The V end was cut by 7 bases, the J end by 4 bases, with 11 bases between. The germline CDR1 and CDR2 sequences are MNHEY and SVGEGT. This CDR3 has 14 residues. The DNA of the CDR3 is TGTGCCAGCACCTACACTCCGTATAATTCACCCCTCCACTTT. Translating it yields CASTYTPYNSPLHF.

This clonotype was seen only a few times. The V and J genes are TRBV10-3 and TRBJ1-5; the D is unclear. The germline CDR1 and CDR2 sequences are ENHRY and SYGVKD. The CDR3 covers 12 residues. V was shortened by 5 bases and J by 5 bases, with 7 bases between the two germline ends. The CDR3 DNA follows: TGTGCCATCAGTTCGGACGATCAGCCCCAGCATTTT. Its protein product is CAISSDDQPQHF.

This clonotype was observed a handful of times. The chain joins TRBV7-2 to TRBJ2-3; D might be TRBD2 (5 bases). The CDR3 length is 16 residues. The germline V gene encodes CDR1 SGHTA and CDR2 FQGNSA. V was shortened by 5 bases and J by 2 bases, with 17 bases between the two germline ends. CDR3 in DNA: TGTGCCAGCAGCCCATTCACCCCGGGATACACAGATACGCAGTATTTT. Amino acids: CASSPFTPGYTDTQYF. The full variable domain, its missing parts supplied by reference TRBV7-2 and TRBJ2-3, is GAGVSQSPSNKVTEKGKDVELRCDPISGHTALYWYRQSLGQGLEFLIYFQGNSAPDKSGLPSDRFSAERTGGSVSTLTIQRTQQEDSAVYLCASSPFTPGYTDTQYFGPGTRLTVL.

This chain links TRBV7-6 with TRBJ2-5; no clear D. V lost 7 bases, J lost 5 bases, and 17 bases lay in between. CDR3 length: 14 residues. Per the germline V gene, CDR1 is SGHVS and CDR2 is FNYEAQ. CDR3 coding DNA: TGTGCCAGCACCCCCCGTGGGCTGCAGGAGACCCAGTACTTC. The encoded protein is CASTPRGLQETQYF.